These 28 T cell receptor beta chains were sequenced from one sample in a study of T cell changes during pregnancy in multiple sclerosis. The data were produced by immunoSEQ multiplex PCR, yet TCRdb's version contains in-frame clones alone and is incomplete. This table holds some 80,000 clones, 85% to 95% found once. The sample here was peripheral blood, taken in the first trimester of pregnancy. These receptors were taken from a female donor with multiple sclerosis, enrolled in a pregnancy study.

The chain employs TRBV7-3 and TRBJ2-7; D is perhaps TRBD2 (7 bases). This CDR3 has 15 amino acids. The V end was cut by 5 bases, the J end by 3 bases, with 17 bases between. CDR1 is SGHTA and CDR2 is FQGTGA in the germline V gene. CDR3 in amino acids: CASSAEGGGFYEQYF. For the CDR3, the DNA is TGTGCCAGCAGCGCGGAGGGGGGGGGTTTCTACGAGCAGTACTTC.

This sequence joins TRBV27 and TRBJ2-3; TRBD1 matches 12 bases. Losses at the gene ends were 3 bases for V and 2 bases for J; bases not matched to a gene: 3. From germline, CDR1 is MNHEY and CDR2 SMNVEV (reference sequence). The CDR3 is made up of 16 amino acids. The CDR3: CASSFTGQGATDTQYF. The CDR3 DNA is TGTGCCAGCAGTTTTACGGGACAGGGGGCCACAGATACGCAGTATTTT.

This chain connects TRBV19 to TRBJ1-5; D remains ambiguous. Trimming cost V 7 bases and J 7 bases, with 20 bases left between them. The CDR3 sequence is 15 residues long. Germline V lookup: CDR1 LNHDA, CDR2 SQIVND (reference sequence). The CDR3 here is CASNTELLGGQPQHF. The CDR3 nucleotides are TGTGCCAGTAATACGGAGCTCCTCGGAGGGCAGCCCCAGCATTTT. Complete variable domain (other parts from reference TRBV19 and TRBJ1-5): DGGITQSPKYLFRKEGQNVTLSCEQNLNHDAMYWYRQDPGQGLRLIYYSQIVNDFQKGDIAEGYSVSREKKESFPLTVTSAQKNPTAFYLCASNTELLGGQPQHFGDGTRLSIL.

The rearrangement joins TRBV4-3 to TRBJ2-5; 8 bases match TRBD2. V lost 0 bases and J lost 3; bases outside the gene matches: 12. This CDR3 comprises 18 residues. Germline V gene sequence: CDR1 LGHNA, CDR2 YSLEER. The DNA of the CDR3 is TGCGCCAGCAGCCAAGACCCGGCGGGGGGTCACGGCAAAGAGACCCAGTACTTC. It specifies CASSQDPAGGHGKETQYF.

This clone was picked up one time. This chain links TRBV29-1 with TRBJ2-1; tentatively, D is TRBD2 (5 bases). The germline V gene has CDR1 SQVTM and CDR2 ANQGSEA. Trimming cost V 6 bases and J 9 bases, with 12 bases left between them. The CDR3 runs 11 residues. CDR3 loop: CSVPLGGEQFF. Here the CDR3 DNA reads TGCAGCGTGCCTCTAGGAGGTGAGCAGTTCTTC.

The V and J genes are TRBV15 and TRBJ1-1; D remains unclear. CDR3 size: 15 residues. Per the germline V gene, CDR1 is LNHNV and CDR2 is YYDKDF (reference sequence). V was shortened by 0 bases and J by 0 bases, with 8 bases between the two germline ends. In DNA, the CDR3 is TGTGCCACCAGCAGAGATTGGAGGGTGAACACTGAAGCTTTCTTT. As protein: CATSRDWRVNTEAFF.

The V call is TRBV19, the J call TRBJ2-2; 10 bases agree with TRBD2. The germline CDR1 and CDR2 sequences are LNHDA and SQIVND (reference sequence). J lost 4 bases, V lost 7 bases, and 12 bases had no gene match. The CDR3 covers 17 residues. CDR3 sequence reads: CASMKNSGRISTGELFF. In DNA, the CDR3 is TGTGCCAGTATGAAGAATAGCGGGAGGATTAGCACCGGGGAGCTGTTTTTT.

The chain is built from TRBV11-2 and TRBJ2-2, with D unresolved. The germline V and J ends were trimmed by 3 bases and 6 bases, with 14 bases remaining between them. CDR3 length equals 15 residues. Per germline, CDR1 SGHAT and CDR2 FQNNGV. CDR3 in amino acids: CASSLGLRKAGELFF. The DNA of the CDR3 is TGTGCCAGCAGCTTGGGCCTGCGCAAGGCCGGGGAGCTGTTTTTT.

The CDR3 bases are TGTGCCAGTAGTATGGGGGGGGCTTCTGGCTACACCTTC. Encoded protein: CASSMGGASGYTF. V usage is TRBV19 and J usage is TRBJ1-2; possibly TRBD1 for D (6 bases). Germline V gives CDR1 LNHDA, CDR2 SQIVND (reference sequence). V was trimmed by 3 bases and J by 7 bases, leaving 12 bases between them. This CDR3 is built from 13 residues.

This chain joins TRBV18 and TRBJ2-7, with 9 bases fitting TRBD2. Germline V CDR1 and CDR2: KGHSH, LQKENI. With V trimmed by 0 bases and J by 2 bases, 5 bases remained unmatched. The length of the CDR3 is 16 residues. As DNA, the CDR3 is TGTGCCAGCTCACCACCCGGACTAGCGCGAACCTACGAGCAGTACTTC. Translated: CASSPPGLARTYEQYF.

The chain recombines TRBV4-3 with TRBJ1-3; a weak D match, TRBD1 (5 bases). From germline, CDR1 is LGHNA and CDR2 YSLEER. The CDR3 has 17 residues. Trimming removed 0 bases at V and 2 bases at J, with 14 bases between. The CDR3 sequence is CASSQEGGGGAGNTIYF. The CDR3 DNA sequence: TGCGCCAGCAGCCAAGAGGGGGGGGGTGGAGCTGGAAACACCATATATTTT.

The rearrangement uses TRBV7-9 and TRBJ1-1, with no clear D. The length of the CDR3 is 14 residues. The germline CDR1 and CDR2 sequences are SEHNR and FQNEAQ (reference sequence). V lost 1 base and J lost 0, with 6 bases in between. The CDR3 sequence is CASSLVAVNTEAFF. CDR3 DNA sequence: TGTGCCAGCAGCTTAGTGGCCGTGAACACTGAAGCTTTCTTT.

CDR3 sequence reads: CASSAADWRQFF. The CDR3 DNA reads as TGTGCCAGCAGCGCCGCAGACTGGAGGCAGTTCTTC. The chain combines TRBV21-1 with TRBJ2-1; the table names TRBD2, a call not compared with the DNA. TRBV21-1 is listed as a pseudogene. The CDR3 consists of 12 residues.

The V and J genes are TRBV2 and TRBJ2-2; 12 bases line up with TRBD2. The CDR3 length is 17 residues. V lost 0 bases, J lost 3 bases, and 2 bases stayed unmatched. Looked up from germline, CDR1 is SNHLY and CDR2 is FYNNEI. This CDR3 reads CASSEAASGGDTGELFF. DNA of the CDR3: TGTGCCAGCAGTGAAGCCGCTAGCGGGGGGGACACCGGGGAGCTGTTTTTT.

The chain couples TRBV15 to TRBJ2-2; TRBD1 might be the D (5 bases). The CDR3 is 15 residues long. V lost 0 bases to trimming and J lost 6 bases, with 11 bases between them. The germline V gene encodes CDR1 LNHNV and CDR2 YYDKDF (reference sequence). The CDR3 nucleotides read TGTGCCACCAGCAGAGATAGGGGCGTTGCCGGGGAGCTGTTTTTT. It codes for CATSRDRGVAGELFF.

This clone was observed once. J is TRBJ2-7 and V is TRBV7-2, with 8 bases identical to TRBD1. CDR1 and CDR2 from the germline V gene are SGHTA and FQGNSA. V trimming: 3 bases; J trimming: 4 bases; junction bases outside the gene matches: 5. The length of the CDR3 is 14 residues. The chain's CDR3 is CASSFDRGRYEQYF. DNA for the CDR3: TGTGCCAGCAGCTTCGACAGGGGCAGGTACGAGCAGTACTTC.

The chain recombines TRBV7-3 with TRBJ2-1, with TRBD2 identical over 10 bases. Germline V gene lookup returns CDR1 SGHTA and CDR2 FQGTGA. The CDR3 runs to 16 residues. J lost 8 bases, V lost 1 base, and 8 bases had no gene match. This CDR3 reads CASSLRLAGGSDEQFF. CDR3 DNA: TGTGCCAGCAGCTTAAGACTAGCGGGCGGTAGTGATGAGCAGTTCTTC.

The chain recombines TRBV30 with TRBJ2-7; D call uncertain. CDR1 is GTSNPN, CDR2 SVGIG, per germline (reference sequence). This CDR3 region has 12 residues. Trimming cost V 1 base and J 5 bases, with 9 bases left between them. The DNA of the CDR3 is TGTGCCTGGAGTGCTCCGGGTGACGAGCAGTACTTC. Translating gives CAWSAPGDEQYF. Complete variable domain (other parts from reference TRBV30 and TRBJ2-7): SQTIHQWPATLVQPVGSPLSLECTVEGTSNPNLYWYRQAAGRGLQLLFYSVGIGQISSEVPQNLSASRPQDRQFILSSKKLLLSDSGFYLCAWSAPGDEQYFGPGTRLTVT.

The chain combines TRBV19 with TRBJ2-2; possibly TRBD1 for D (6 bases). The CDR3 extends over 14 amino acids. In germline, CDR1 is LNHDA, CDR2 SQIVND (reference sequence). Trimming cost V 0 bases and J 4 bases, with 6 bases left between them. The CDR3 is CASSIDRGTGELFF. The CDR3 coding sequence is TGTGCCAGTAGTATAGACAGGGGCACCGGGGAGCTGTTTTTT.

The gene calls are TRBV18 and TRBJ1-2; a weak D match, TRBD1 (6 bases). The V and J ends lost 3 bases and 3 bases respectively, with 14 bases between them. Germline V gene lookup returns CDR1 KGHSH and CDR2 LQKENI. The CDR3 is 15 residues long. Written as DNA, the CDR3 is TGTGCCAGCTCACCGATTCGACAGGCCGACTATGGCTACACCTTC. Its translation: CASSPIRQADYGYTF.

The chain recombines TRBV6-5 with TRBJ1-2; D not resolved. Trimming removed 6 bases from V and 8 bases from J, with 19 bases in between. Germline CDR1 reads MNHEY; CDR2 reads SVGAGI. The CDR3 consists of 14 residues. CDR3 nucleotide sequence: TGTGCCAGCAGGAACGGAGGTACTGGCCGCGGCTACACCTTC. Translation: CASRNGGTGRGYTF.

The chain is built from TRBV5-4 and TRBJ2-7; 9 bases align to TRBD2. Germline V CDR1 and CDR2: SGHNT, YYREEE (reference sequence). V trimming: 3 bases; J trimming: 3 bases; junction bases outside the gene matches: 4. The CDR3 consists of 14 residues. The CDR3 loop reads CASSSSGISYEQYF. CDR3 in DNA: TGTGCCAGCAGCTCTAGCGGGATCAGCTACGAGCAGTACTTC.

The J gene is TRBJ2-1, the V gene TRBV5-8, with D hard to call. The CDR3 spans 15 residues. V lost 0 bases and J 2 bases, leaving 9 bases between the germline ends. Germline CDR1 SGHTS, CDR2 YDEGEE. The chain's CDR3 is CASSLGWATYNEQFF. The CDR3 coding sequence is TGTGCCAGCAGCTTGGGGTGGGCCACCTACAATGAGCAGTTCTTC.

The genes are TRBV7-2 and TRBJ2-3, with D perhaps matching TRBD1 (6 bases). The germline gives CDR1 SGHTA, CDR2 FQGNSA. This CDR3 spans 15 amino acids. Trimming removed 3 bases at V and 2 bases at J, with 12 bases between. CDR3 nucleotides: TGTGCCAGCAGCTTCCAGACAGGTCCCACAGATACGCAGTATTTT. Translated, it gives CASSFQTGPTDTQYF.

For this clone: The same CDR3 can be traced to other DNA sequences in this sample. The gene calls are TRBV9 and TRBJ1-4, with TRBD1 matching over 8 bases. The trim removed 4 bases at V and 8 bases at J, leaving 7 bases unmatched. CDR3 length: 14 residues. CDR1 and CDR2 from the germline V gene are SGDLS and YYNGEE. The CDR3 sequence is CASSPGQGREKLFF. For the CDR3, the DNA is TGTGCCAGCAGCCCTGGACAGGGTAGAGAAAAACTGTTTTTT.

The CDR3 protein is CASSEFGGQNEKLFF. The CDR3, as DNA: TGTGCCAGCAGTGAATTCGGGGGGCAGAATGAAAAACTGTTTTTT. The gene calls are TRBV25-1 and TRBJ1-4; a possible D gene is TRBD1 (6 bases). The length of the CDR3 is 15 residues. The germline V gene encodes CDR1 MGHDK and CDR2 SYGVNS. Trimming stripped 1 base from V and 5 bases from J, with 11 bases between.

The CDR3 bases are TGTGCCAGCAGCTTATCCCCGACAGGGCGGACTGAAGCTTTCTTT. It yields the protein CASSLSPTGRTEAFF. V gene TRBV7-2 combines with J gene TRBJ1-1; 7 positions match TRBD1. Per germline, CDR1 SGHTA and CDR2 FQGNSA. There are 15 residues in the CDR3. J was trimmed by 5 bases and V by 2 bases; bases with no gene match: 8.

The chain carries TRBV7-2 and TRBJ1-2; 10 bases are shared with TRBD1. Trimming at V came to 5 bases and at J to 8 bases, leaving 5 bases not matched to a gene. The CDR3 is 13 amino acids. The germline V gene has CDR1 SGHTA and CDR2 FQGNSA. The CDR3 nucleotides read TGTGCCAGCAGCCCGGGACAGGGGAGAGGCTACACCTTC. Amino acid sequence: CASSPGQGRGYTF.